The clone carrying this T cell receptor beta chain was found a few times. With a much larger clone just one base away, this may be a read error. The template was RNA from unsorted bulk tissue. The CDR3 consists of 15 residues. Per the germline V gene, CDR1 is SGHAT and CDR2 is FQDESV (reference sequence). The record originates from a study of tumor and adjacent non-tumor tissue in lung cancer. The library came from three nested PCR rounds adapted from ARM-PCR protocols. TCRdb reprocessed the multiplex PCR reads with MiXCR, giving one entry per CDR3 protein. The sample records 120,000 to 150,000 distinct CDR3 sequences, approximately 70% being singletons.

The chain employs TRBV11-1 and TRBJ2-7; maybe TRBD1 (5 bases). The material sequenced was lung tumor tissue. The clonotype originates from a man aged 55 to 70 with small cell lung cancer. This chain's CDR3 is CTSSRFQGPSYEQYF. In DNA form, the CDR3 reads TGTACCAGCAGCCGATTCCAGGGTCCTTCCTACGAGCAGTACTTC.